The 5 T cell receptor beta chains below were found in one sample sequenced in a study of cytomegalovirus exposure and HLA in healthy donors. Only in-frame clones appear in the TCRdb table, and some are missing; sequencing was by immunoSEQ multiplex PCR. This sample has 55,000 to 75,000 clones, with 85% to 95% found just once. Sequencing was done on a sample of PBMCs. The receptors come from a man aged 18 to 30 in good health and CMV-seropositive.

The J gene is TRBJ2-7, the V gene TRBV19, with D possibly matching TRBD2 (5 bases). The V end was cut by 3 bases, the J end by 10 bases, with 19 bases between. Per germline, CDR1 LNHDA and CDR2 SQIVND (reference sequence). The CDR3 is made up of 14 amino acids. As DNA, the CDR3 is TGTGCCAGTAGTATCATGGAGGACTCCCCATATCAGTACTTC. Protein sequence: CASSIMEDSPYQYF.

This clone was seen only a few times. The gene calls are TRBV11-2 and TRBJ2-5, with D possibly TRBD2 on 6 matching bases. Looked up from germline, CDR1 is SGHAT and CDR2 is FQNNGV. The V end was cut by 5 bases, the J end by 2 bases, with 12 bases between. This CDR3 spans 14 amino acids. This CDR3 is CASSPRDWQETQYF. Here the CDR3 DNA reads TGTGCCAGCAGCCCCCGGGACTGGCAAGAGACCCAGTACTTC.

The rearrangement joins TRBV7-2 to TRBJ2-7; 7 nucleotides align to TRBD2. The germline CDR1 and CDR2 sequences are SGHTA and FQGNSA. The V segment lost 1 base and the J segment 0 bases; nucleotides outside the gene matches: 3. This CDR3 is built from 15 residues. Here the CDR3 DNA reads TGTGCCAGCAGCTTAGAGGCTAGCGGCTCCTACGAGCAGTACTTC. Protein sequence: CASSLEASGSYEQYF. The variable domain in full, with the rest retrieved from reference TRBV7-2 and TRBJ2-7, is GAGVSQSPSNKVTEKGKDVELRCDPISGHTALYWYRQSLGQGLEFLIYFQGNSAPDKSGLPSDRFSAERTGGSVSTLTIQRTQQEDSAVYLCASSLEASGSYEQYFGPGTRLTVT.

The chain uses TRBV2 and TRBJ2-1; perhaps TRBD1 as D (6 bases). CDR3 size: 15 residues. The V end lost 6 bases, the J end lost 0 bases, and 12 bases lay between the germline ends. Per germline, CDR1 SNHLY and CDR2 FYNNEI. This chain's CDR3 is CASRDTGSSYNEQFF. DNA of the CDR3: TGTGCCAGCAGGGACACAGGGAGCTCCTACAATGAGCAGTTCTTC.

This clone was seen a single time. J is TRBJ1-2 and V is TRBV6-1, with 7 bases fitting TRBD1. The CDR3 is 15 amino acids. CDR1 is MNHNS, CDR2 SASEGT, per germline. The ends lost 4 bases at V and 8 bases at J; junction bases unmatched: 13. The CDR3 reads CASSAKPDGQVGYTF. The CDR3, as DNA: TGTGCCAGCAGTGCTAAGCCGGACGGACAGGTCGGCTACACCTTC.